The TCR beta chain under discussion was sequenced for a study of neurological immune-mediated disorders. Remarks on this clonotype: Its antigen is currently unknown.

Germline V gene data show CDR1 as SGHRS and CDR2 as YFSETQ. Losses at the gene ends were 2 bases for V and 5 bases for J; bases not matched to a gene: 6. The CDR3 totals 16 residues. Specified time point: longitudinal time-point 3. Study results and limitations: No CDR3 amino acid sequences recurred among expanded clones across subjects, suggesting private repertoires in all groups. In HTLV-1-associated myelopathy, TCR clonal expansion was greatest, and in multiple sclerosis it was least, below healthy controls.

TCRdb reprocessed the 5' RACE reads with MiXCR, giving one entry per CDR3 protein. The sample shows about 48,000 distinct CDR3 sequences, roughly 12% of them seen only once. Sample: PBMCs. This TCR was recovered from a male donor with HTLV-1-associated myelopathy (HAM/TSP). The chain combines TRBV5-1 with TRBJ2-3; 12 nucleotides agree with TRBD2. The CDR3 nucleotides read TGCGCCAGCAGCTTATTGACTAGCGGGGGTAGAGATACGCAGTATTTT. Its protein is CASSLLTSGGRDTQYF. Full variable domain (outside the CDR3, taken from reference TRBV5-1 and TRBJ2-3): KAGVTQTPRYLIKTRGQQVTLSCSPISGHRSVSWYQQTPGQGLQFLFEYFSETQRNKGNFPGRFSGRQFSNSRSEMNVSTLELGDSALYLCASSLLTSGGRDTQYFGPGTRLTVL.